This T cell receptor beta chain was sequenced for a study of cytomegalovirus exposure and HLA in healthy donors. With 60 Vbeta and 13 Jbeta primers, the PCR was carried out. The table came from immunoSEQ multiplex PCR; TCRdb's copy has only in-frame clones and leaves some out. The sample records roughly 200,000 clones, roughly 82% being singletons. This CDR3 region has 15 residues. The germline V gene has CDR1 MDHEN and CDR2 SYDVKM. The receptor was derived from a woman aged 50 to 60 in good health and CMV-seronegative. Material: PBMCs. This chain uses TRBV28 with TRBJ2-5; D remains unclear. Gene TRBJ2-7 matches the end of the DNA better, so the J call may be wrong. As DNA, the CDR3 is TGTGCCAGCAGTTCGCCCCCCCCAAGCACCTACGAGCAGTACTTC. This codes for CASSSPPPSTYEQYF.